A single sample is the source of the 25 T cell receptor beta chains below, sequenced in a study of OX40 agonist ivuxolimab in advanced cancers. Profiling relied on immunoSEQ multiplex PCR, and the TCRdb table lists in-frame clones only, not all of them. The repertoire holds tens of thousands of clones, with around 94% as singletons. The starting material was CD4+ or CD8+ T cells sorted from blood, obtained in a trial of the OX40 agonist ivuxolimab. Receptors were obtained from an adult with an advanced solid tumor such as melanoma, head and neck, liver or kidney cancer.

The V gene is TRBV5-5, the J gene TRBJ1-1, with D possibly TRBD1 on 5 matching bases. V lost 7 bases and J lost 6, with 10 bases in between. Germline values: CDR1 SGHKS, CDR2 YYEKEE (reference sequence). The length of the CDR3 is 11 residues. The CDR3 DNA is TGTGCCAGCTTGGGGGGACCTGAAGCTTTCTTT. This sequence encodes CASLGGPEAFF. Combining the CDR3 with reference TRBV5-5 and TRBJ1-1 gives the whole variable domain DAGVTQSPTHLIKTRGQQVTLRCSPISGHKSVSWYQQVLGQGPQFIFQYYEKEERGRGNFPDRFSARQFPNYSSELNVNALLLGDSALYLCASLGGPEAFFGQGTRLTVV.

This clone was detected only a few times. The rearrangement links TRBV5-8 to TRBJ2-7; 8 bases line up with TRBD1. Germline V CDR1 and CDR2: SGHTS, YDEGEE. J was trimmed by 6 bases and V by 4 bases; bases with no gene match: 9. CDR3 length: 14 amino acids. CDR3 protein: CASSRTGTLVEQYF. Here the CDR3 DNA reads TGTGCCAGCAGCCGGACAGGGACGCTAGTCGAGCAGTACTTC.

The chain is built from TRBV4-3 and TRBJ1-5, with D unresolved. The germline V gene encodes CDR1 LGHNA and CDR2 YSLEER. V was trimmed by 3 bases and J by 2 bases, leaving 8 bases between them. The CDR3 consists of 14 residues. CDR3 bases: TGCGCCAGCAGCCAGAGCGACGGCAATCAGCCCCAGCATTTT. It is translated as CASSQSDGNQPQHF.

CDR3 in DNA: TGCGCCAGCAGCCAAGGGCAGGCAGGAGCAACTAATGAAAAACTGTTTTTT. Translated: CASSQGQAGATNEKLFF. V gene TRBV4-1 combines with J gene TRBJ1-4; D remains unclear. CDR1 MGHRA and CDR2 YSYEKL come from the germline V gene. The V end was cut by 1 base, the J end by 0 bases, with 12 bases between. The CDR3 totals 17 residues.

The chain combines TRBV6-4 with TRBJ2-1; 9 bases fit TRBD1. Losses at the gene ends were 7 bases for V and 6 bases for J; bases not matched to a gene: 13. Per the germline V gene, CDR1 is MRHNA and CDR2 is SNTAGT. The CDR3 contains 16 residues. The CDR3 DNA is TGTGCCAGCATCTCCCTGGGACAGGGAGCTCCCAATGAGCAGTTCTTC. Protein sequence: CASISLGQGAPNEQFF.

The V gene is TRBV28, the J gene TRBJ2-6, with 7 bases matching TRBD1. Germline trimming cut 8 bases from V and 5 bases from J; bases unmatched to any gene: 6. There are 14 residues in the CDR3. From germline, CDR1 is MDHEN and CDR2 SYDVKM. CDR3 sequence (DNA): TGTGCCAGCGGGACAGCTCATAGGGCCAACGTCCTGACTTTC. The encoded protein is CASGTAHRANVLTF.

The chain couples TRBV5-1 to TRBJ2-7; D is uncertain. The CDR3 runs to 14 residues. Between the trimmed V and J ends, which lost 0 bases and 2 bases, there was a span of 9 bases. CDR1 is SGHRS, CDR2 YFSETQ, per germline. CDR3 amino acids: CASSLEERPYEQYF. CDR3 nucleotides: TGCGCCAGCAGCTTGGAGGAGAGACCCTACGAGCAGTACTTC.

The V gene is TRBV29-1, the J gene TRBJ1-1; 7 nucleotides align to TRBD1. Germline V gives CDR1 SQVTM, CDR2 ANQGSEA. The CDR3 runs to 11 residues. V gave up 6 bases and J gave up 6 bases; unmatched junction bases: 4. DNA of the CDR3: TGCAGCGTCGGGACAGCACCTGAAGCTTTCTTT. Protein sequence: CSVGTAPEAFF.

This chain links TRBV6-5 with TRBJ2-3, with 9 bases matching TRBD1. Trimming took 2 bases from V and 5 from J; bases not matched to a gene: 5. The CDR3 runs 15 residues. The V gene's germline CDR1 is MNHEY and CDR2 SVGAGI. The CDR3 is CASSYRDRVGDTQYF. The CDR3 coding sequence is TGTGCCAGCAGTTACAGGGACAGGGTTGGAGATACGCAGTATTTT.

The V and J genes are TRBV4-3 and TRBJ2-2; D uncertain. V was clipped by 1 base and J by 1 base, with 16 bases between them. Germline V gives CDR1 LGHNA, CDR2 YSLEER. The CDR3 contains 18 residues. CDR3 in DNA: TGCGCCAGCAGCCAAGGAGAGCTGGGGTCACTGAACACCGGGGAGCTGTTTTTT. It specifies CASSQGELGSLNTGELFF.

The CDR3 DNA reads as TGTGCCAGCAGTGGAGACAGGGGGCAGAACACCGGGGAGCTGTTTTTT. The encoded protein is CASSGDRGQNTGELFF. The chain is built from TRBV25-1 and TRBJ2-2; TRBD1 aligns across 10 bases. The CDR3 has 16 residues. CDR1 MGHDK and CDR2 SYGVNS come from the germline V gene. V dropped 4 bases and J dropped 1; count of bases not matched to a gene: 3.

This chain joins TRBV19 and TRBJ1-2; D gene ambiguous. Germline CDR1 and CDR2: LNHDA and SQIVND (reference sequence). This CDR3 is built from 12 residues. The V gene lost 6 bases and the J gene lost 4 bases, with 9 bases spanning the gap. For the CDR3, the DNA is TGTGCCAGTAGAGTTGGGCTCTATGGCTACACCTTC. The encoded protein is CASRVGLYGYTF.

The V gene is TRBV10-3, the J gene TRBJ1-1; no reliable D call. CDR1 is ENHRY, CDR2 SYGVKD, per germline. There are 13 residues in the CDR3. Trimming cost V 3 bases and J 6 bases, with 11 bases left between them. CDR3 in amino acids: CAISDRAVSEAFF. CDR3 coding DNA: TGTGCCATCAGTGACCGGGCTGTCTCTGAAGCTTTCTTT.

This clone was recorded only once. The gene calls are TRBV19 and TRBJ2-1; 7 nucleotides align to TRBD1. CDR1 is LNHDA and CDR2 is SQIVND in the germline V gene (reference sequence). This CDR3 has 13 residues. V was pared by 4 bases and J by 7 bases, with 4 bases of the junction left unmatched. The CDR3 protein is CASSTGQRNEQFF. CDR3 DNA sequence: TGTGCCAGTAGTACGGGACAGCGGAATGAGCAGTTCTTC.

The chain recombines TRBV6-5 with TRBJ1-2; D uncertain. CDR3 size: 13 residues. Germline values: CDR1 MNHEY, CDR2 SVGAGI. V was clipped by 0 bases and J by 5 bases, with 7 bases between them. The CDR3 spells CASSYSAPYGYTF. The CDR3 coding sequence is TGTGCCAGCAGTTACTCTGCGCCGTATGGCTACACCTTC.

The chain has TRBV7-8 and TRBJ2-1, with 10 bases fitting TRBD2. Unmatched junction bases numbered 1, after V lost 5 bases and J lost 3 bases. CDR1 and CDR2 (germline): SGHVS, FQNEAQ. This CDR3 spans 14 amino acids. The DNA of the CDR3 is TGTGCCAGCAGCAGGACTAGCGGCTACAATGAGCAGTTCTTC. This sequence encodes CASSRTSGYNEQFF.

V is TRBV25-1 and J is TRBJ1-1, with a possible D match to TRBD1 (6 bases). The V end lost 3 bases, the J end lost 3 bases, and 8 bases lay between the germline ends. This CDR3 contains 13 residues. The germline V gene has CDR1 MGHDK and CDR2 SYGVNS. CDR3 sequence reads: CASSDYRDTEAFF. For the CDR3, the DNA is TGTGCCAGCAGTGACTACAGGGACACTGAAGCTTTCTTT. Full variable domain (remainder filled in from reference TRBV25-1 and TRBJ1-1): EADIYQTPRYLVIGTGKKITLECSQTMGHDKMYWYQQDPGMELHLIHYSYGVNSTEKGDLSSESTVSRIRTEHFPLTLESARPSHTSQYLCASSDYRDTEAFFGQGTRLTVV.

This chain links TRBV7-9 with TRBJ2-2; D ambiguous. Germline assignment: CDR1 SEHNR and CDR2 FQNEAQ (reference sequence). V lost 5 bases and J 6 bases, leaving 13 bases between the germline ends. The CDR3 runs 14 residues. CDR3 sequence: CASSPDSRAGELFF. The DNA of the CDR3 is TGTGCCAGCAGCCCGGATAGTCGGGCCGGGGAGCTGTTTTTT.

The chain employs TRBV27 and TRBJ2-4, with 11 bases fitting TRBD1. Germline CDR1 MNHEY, CDR2 SMNVEV (reference sequence). CDR3 length: 14 residues. V trimming: 5 bases; J trimming: 9 bases; junction bases outside the gene matches: 6. CDR3 nucleotide sequence: TGTGCCAGCAGTCCCGGGACAGGGGGTGTCATTCAGTACTTC. The encoded protein is CASSPGTGGVIQYF.

The chain combines TRBV27 with TRBJ2-7; D unresolved. V gave up 5 bases and J gave up 6 bases, with 11 bases separating them. The V gene's germline CDR1 is MNHEY and CDR2 SMNVEV (reference sequence). The CDR3 spans 12 residues. For the CDR3, the DNA is TGTGCCAGCAGTCCAACCGGCCCCGAGCAGTACTTC. Its translation: CASSPTGPEQYF.

J is TRBJ2-5 and V is TRBV27, with 7 bases lining up with TRBD1. CDR3 length: 14 amino acids. J gave up 3 bases and V 5 bases, and 6 bases lay outside the gene matches. The germline gives CDR1 MNHEY, CDR2 SMNVEV (reference sequence). The DNA of the CDR3 is TGTGCCAGCAGTCCCAGGGGGTCAAAAGAGACCCAGTACTTC. Its translation: CASSPRGSKETQYF.

A single count supports this clone. The chain uses TRBV18 and TRBJ2-3; 8 bases line up with TRBD2. The CDR3 loop spans 15 amino acids. Germline values: CDR1 KGHSH, CDR2 LQKENI. V shed 3 bases and J 4 bases; nucleotides not matched to a gene: 6. The CDR3 DNA is TGTGCCAGCTCACCGGGACTAGTCCCTGCAGATACGCAGTATTTT. Protein: CASSPGLVPADTQYF.

The V gene is TRBV13, the J gene TRBJ2-5; 12 nucleotides agree with TRBD2. Per the germline V gene, CDR1 is PRHDT and CDR2 is FYEKMQ (reference sequence). The CDR3 totals 15 residues. With 2 bases clipped from V and 4 bases from J, the junction kept 2 bases outside the gene matches. CDR3 sequence (DNA): TGTGCCAGCAGCTTACTAGCGGGGGGGTTAGAGACCCAGTACTTC. As protein: CASSLLAGGLETQYF.

As to this clone: At one end the junction does not follow the germline gene, possibly because of a read error. The CDR3 nucleotides are TGTGCTAGCAGCTTAGACCCCGGGGCGGAGCAGTTCTTC. Protein sequence: CASSLDPGAEQFF. V gene TRBV7-7 combines with J gene TRBJ2-1; D may match TRBD1 or TRBD2 (5 bases each). Germline assignment: CDR1 SSHAT and CDR2 FNYEAQ (reference sequence). The CDR3 has 13 residues.

The V and J genes are TRBV29-1 and TRBJ2-2, with D possibly matching TRBD2 (5 bases). Germline V gene data show CDR1 as SQVTM and CDR2 as ANQGSEA. This CDR3 is built from 14 residues. V lost 1 base, J lost 0 bases, and 6 bases lay in between. CDR3 in DNA: TGCAGCGTTGAAGCAGCGGCGAACACCGGGGAGCTGTTTTTT. This translates into CSVEAAANTGELFF.